This T cell receptor beta chain was captured in a study of blood T cells in healthy people across ages. For the second PCR, which ran for 7 to 11 cycles, a sample-barcoded 5' primer and a J-beta primer mix were used. TCRdb recomputed calls from the 5' RACE reads with MiXCR, one row per CDR3 protein. The repertoire holds almost 800,000 distinct CDR3 sequences, 55% to 70% seen once, with approximately 21% in the top ten. Looked up from germline, CDR1 is SGHTA and CDR2 is FQGNSA. Between the trimmed V and J ends, which lost 4 bases and 4 bases, there was a span of 17 bases. This CDR3 is 16 amino acids long.

The sequencing sample was made of blood. The clonotype was recovered from a man aged 30 to 45 in good health. The chain is built from TRBV7-2 and TRBJ2-1; D gene uncertain. The chain's CDR3 is CASSSMPAGSYNEQFF. CDR3 coding DNA: TGTGCCAGCAGCTCCATGCCGGCAGGTTCTTACAATGAGCAGTTCTTC. Variable domain in full (rest from reference TRBV7-2 and TRBJ2-1): GAGVSQSPSNKVTEKGKDVELRCDPISGHTALYWYRQSLGQGLEFLIYFQGNSAPDKSGLPSDRFSAERTGGSVSTLTIQRTQQEDSAVYLCASSSMPAGSYNEQFFGPGTRLTVL.